This T cell receptor beta chain came from a study of T cells in Graves' hyperthyroidism and ophthalmopathy. Study-wide findings and caveats: Ophthalmopathy prediction by the model preceded onset by a median approximately 5.9 months.

Concerning this clonotype itself: Its antigen is unknown.

With 6 bases clipped from V and 5 bases from J, the junction kept 6 bases outside the gene matches. CDR1 is MNHNS, CDR2 SASEGT, per germline. There are 16 residues in the CDR3. TCR beta CDR3 regions were amplified from RNA. The HTBI primer set was used in a first-round RT-PCR of the TCR CDR3. MiXCR, applied by TCRdb to the multiplex PCR reads, yields one record per CDR3 protein. The sample has about half a million distinct CDR3 sequences, about 16% seen once. Sequenced material: blood. The TCR was taken from a woman aged 30 to 39 with Graves' ophthalmopathy. The J gene is TRBJ1-6, the V gene TRBV6-1; TRBD1 matches 11 bases. The CDR3 DNA sequence: TGTGCCAGCAGGAAAAGGACAGGGGGCGATAATTCACCCCTCCACTTT. Translation gives CASRKRTGGDNSPLHF.